The source of this TCR beta chain is a study of STAT5B mutations in CD4+ large granular lymphocyte leukemia. Study-wide findings and caveats: 8/27 top patient clones versus 2/35 control clones were TRBV06-family. Higher CD4+ than CD8+ T-LGLL clonality might reflect small sample size.

Repertoires were generated with immunoSEQ multiplex PCR, while TCRdb's copy carries only in-frame clones and drops some. The profile shows around 37,000 clones, more than 60% of them singletons. To note about this clone: Its antigen is undetermined.

After removal of 9 bases from V and 4 bases from J, the junction contained 2 bases not matched to a gene. CDR1 SNHLY and CDR2 FYNNEI come from the germline V gene. CDR3 size: 12 residues. The sequenced sample consisted of CD4+ T cells from blood buffy coats. The source of this sequence is a human donor in good health. V and J are TRBV2 and TRBJ2-3, with TRBD2 matching over 9 bases. CDR3 coding DNA: TGTGCCAGAAGCGGGAGGTCAGATACGCAGTATTTT. It translates to CARSGRSDTQYF.